Listed below are T cell receptor beta chains from one sample, sequenced in a study of blood T cell repertoires in COVID-19. TCRdb's copy holds only in-frame clones and misses some; the assay was immunoSEQ multiplex PCR. Of a few hundred thousand clones in the sample, less than 85% were seen once. What was sequenced was peripheral blood. The receptors were sampled from a young woman with acute or convalescent COVID-19. Both conserved end residues are part of each CDR3. Fields, in order: CDR3 protein, V gene, CDR3 length, J gene.

CGVPRGANYGYTF | TRBV2 | 13 | TRBJ1-2
CASSHLPSGSPSRDTQYF | TRBV14 | 18 | TRBJ2-3
CASSLNGDSPLHF | TRBV7-2 | 13 | TRBJ1-6
CASSRTGGENTGELFF | TRBV10-1 | 16 | TRBJ2-2
CASMTGLGWDNEQFF | TRBV6-5 | 15 | TRBJ2-1
CASGLVRDTATNEKLFF | TRBV12-5 | 17 | TRBJ1-4
CASFGTGENGYTF | TRBV2 | 13 | TRBJ1-2
CATATGVEQYF | TRBV10-3 | 11 | TRBJ2-7
CASSLDRGAEAFF | TRBV7-7 | 13 | TRBJ1-1
CASSSRTEAFF | TRBV27 | 11 | TRBJ1-1
CASSWESNQPQHF | TRBV5-1 | 13 | TRBJ1-5
CASSAWDRGLDSPLHF | TRBV19 | 16 | TRBJ1-6
CASSATRGGNNEQFF | TRBV3-1/TRBV3-2 | 15 | TRBJ2-1
CASSQVQEGNQPQHF | TRBV4-1 | 15 | TRBJ1-5
CASSLGGGQPQHF | TRBV7-9 | 13 | TRBJ1-5
CASSQARGRGYTGELFF | TRBV14 | 17 | TRBJ2-2
CSASEQLNTEAFF | TRBV20-1 | 13 | TRBJ1-1
CASSQAGGSLEAFF | TRBV4-1 | 14 | TRBJ1-1
CASSVAGPQETQYF | TRBV7-3 | 14 | TRBJ2-5
CASSSAGTANTEAFF | TRBV13 | 15 | TRBJ1-1